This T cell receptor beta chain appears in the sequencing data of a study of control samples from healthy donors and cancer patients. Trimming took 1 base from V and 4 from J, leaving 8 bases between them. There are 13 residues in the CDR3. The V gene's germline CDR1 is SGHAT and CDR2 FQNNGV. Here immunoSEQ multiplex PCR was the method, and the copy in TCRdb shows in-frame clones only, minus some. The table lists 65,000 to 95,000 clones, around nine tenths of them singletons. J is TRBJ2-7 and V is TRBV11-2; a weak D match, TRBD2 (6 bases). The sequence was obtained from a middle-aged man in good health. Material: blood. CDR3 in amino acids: CASSLGAGYEQYF. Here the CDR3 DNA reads TGTGCCAGCAGCTTAGGGGCGGGGTACGAGCAGTACTTC.